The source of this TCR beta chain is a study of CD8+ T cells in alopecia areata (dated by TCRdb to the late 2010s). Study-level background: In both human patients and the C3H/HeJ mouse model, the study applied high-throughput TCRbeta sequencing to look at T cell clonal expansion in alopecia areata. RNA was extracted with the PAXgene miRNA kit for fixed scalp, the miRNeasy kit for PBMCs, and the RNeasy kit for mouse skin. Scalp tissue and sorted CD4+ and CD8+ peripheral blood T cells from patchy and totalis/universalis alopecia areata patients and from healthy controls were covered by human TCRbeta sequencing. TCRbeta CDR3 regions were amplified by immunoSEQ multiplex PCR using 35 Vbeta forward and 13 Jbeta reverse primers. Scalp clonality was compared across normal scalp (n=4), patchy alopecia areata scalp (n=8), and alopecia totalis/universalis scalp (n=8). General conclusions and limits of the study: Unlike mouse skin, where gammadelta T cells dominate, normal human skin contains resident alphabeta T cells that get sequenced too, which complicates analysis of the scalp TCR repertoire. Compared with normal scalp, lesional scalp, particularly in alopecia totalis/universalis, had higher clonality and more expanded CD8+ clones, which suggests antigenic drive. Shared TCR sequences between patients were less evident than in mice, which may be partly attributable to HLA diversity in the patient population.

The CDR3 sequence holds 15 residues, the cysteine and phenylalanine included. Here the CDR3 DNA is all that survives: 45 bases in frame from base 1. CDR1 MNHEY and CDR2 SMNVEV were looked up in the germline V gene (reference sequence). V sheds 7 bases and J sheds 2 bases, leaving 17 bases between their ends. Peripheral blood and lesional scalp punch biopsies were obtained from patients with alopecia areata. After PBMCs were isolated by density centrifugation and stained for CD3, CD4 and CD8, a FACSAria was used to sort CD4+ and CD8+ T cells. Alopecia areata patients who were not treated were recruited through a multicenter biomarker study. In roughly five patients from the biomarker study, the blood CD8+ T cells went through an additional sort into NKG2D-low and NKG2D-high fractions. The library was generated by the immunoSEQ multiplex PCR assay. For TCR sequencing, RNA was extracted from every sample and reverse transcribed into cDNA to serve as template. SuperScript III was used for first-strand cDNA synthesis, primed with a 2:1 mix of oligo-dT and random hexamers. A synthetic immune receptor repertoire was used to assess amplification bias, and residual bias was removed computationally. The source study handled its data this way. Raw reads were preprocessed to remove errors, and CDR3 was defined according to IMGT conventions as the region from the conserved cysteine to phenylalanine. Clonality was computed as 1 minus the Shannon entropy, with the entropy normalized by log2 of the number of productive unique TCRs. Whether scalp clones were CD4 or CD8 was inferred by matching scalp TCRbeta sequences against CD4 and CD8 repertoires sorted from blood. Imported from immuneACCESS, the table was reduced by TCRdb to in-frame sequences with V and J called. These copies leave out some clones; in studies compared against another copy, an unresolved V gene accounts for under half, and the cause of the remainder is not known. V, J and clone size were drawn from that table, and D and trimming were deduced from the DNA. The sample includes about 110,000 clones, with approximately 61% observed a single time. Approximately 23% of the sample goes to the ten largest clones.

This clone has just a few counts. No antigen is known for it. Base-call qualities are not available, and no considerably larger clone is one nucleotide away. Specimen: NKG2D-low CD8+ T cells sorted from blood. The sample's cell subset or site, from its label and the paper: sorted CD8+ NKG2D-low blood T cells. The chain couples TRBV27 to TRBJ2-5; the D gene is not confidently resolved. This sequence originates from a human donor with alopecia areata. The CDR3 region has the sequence CASNRFGPAQETQYF. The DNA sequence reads TGTGCCAGCAACCGCTTTGGACCGGCTCAAGAGACCCAGTACTTC.